This T cell receptor beta chain emerged from a study of cytomegalovirus exposure and HLA in healthy donors. General study results and limits: As was reported, the classifier diagnosed cytomegalovirus status with high specificity and sensitivity. Association of a missense DCLRE1C variant with TCR beta V- and J-gene trimming was reported in a later analysis.

On this clone itself: Its target is not known.

The germline gives CDR1 MNHNY, CDR2 SVGAGI (reference sequence). Unmatched junction bases numbered 2, after V lost 5 bases and J lost 2 bases. The CDR3 sequence is 13 residues long. PCR was performed using 60 Vbeta and 13 Jbeta primers. Method: immunoSEQ multiplex PCR; TCRdb's copy keeps in-frame clones and lacks some. The sample records around 190,000 clones, roughly four fifths being singletons. The chain links TRBV6-6 to TRBJ1-2, with 7 positions matching TRBD1. Sequenced input: PBMCs. The receptor was derived from a young man in good health and CMV-seronegative. DNA for the CDR3: TGTGCCAGCAGTCCGACAGGGAACTATGGCTACACCTTC. Protein sequence: CASSPTGNYGYTF.